This T cell receptor (beta chain) is from a study of T cells in Graves' hyperthyroidism and ophthalmopathy. Researchers took RNA transcripts and amplified the TCR beta CDR3 regions from them. The HTBI set primed first-round TCR CDR3 RT-PCR. TCRdb reprocessed the multiplex PCR reads via MiXCR and lists one record per CDR3 protein. The table shows 500,000 to 650,000 distinct CDR3 sequences, with roughly 14% occurring only once. General study results and limits: Median prediction lead before ophthalmopathy onset was about 6.7 months with the model.

Pregnant or lactating patients were excluded, as were those with uncontrolled infection or other autoimmune disease. On the basis of clinical symptoms, serum thyroxine and TRAb, thyroid ultrasound and orbital computed tomography, diagnoses were made. This sample holds PBMCs from about 9.3 ml fresh peripheral blood. This clonotype was detected only a few times. Its cognate antigen is unknown. Sample: blood. This TCR derives from a woman between 50 and 59 years old with Graves' ophthalmopathy.

The CDR3 reads CASSQATFSGNEQFF. For the CDR3, the DNA is TGTGCCAGCAGCCAAGCAACTTTCTCTGGGAATGAGCAGTTCTTC. The chain employs TRBV3-2 and TRBJ2-1. TRBV3-2 is reported as a pseudogene. The CDR3 runs to 15 residues.